This T cell receptor (beta chain) comes out of a study of vaccination and CD4 T cells after COVID-19. Whole-study context: The cells were exposed to overlapping spike peptides originating from SARS-CoV-2, HCoV-NL63, HCoV-OC43 and HCoV-229E for stimulation.

Study-level results: Convalescent patients studied were relatively few, and early post-infection timepoints were absent.

V was trimmed by 8 bases and J by 1 base, leaving 17 bases between them. The length of the CDR3 is 15 residues. Germline lookup yields CDR1 MNHEY and CDR2 SMNVEV (reference sequence). The Oncomine TCR Beta short-read assay was applied to DNA of cultured CD4+ T cells. TCRdb redid the calling of the PCR reads with MiXCR, one entry per CDR3 protein. The sample lists 9,500 to 15,000 distinct CDR3 sequences; around 46% were seen once. Noted treatment: approximately 10-day PBMC culture with coronavirus spike peptide pools or control peptides (ViraFEST assay). Negative selection recovered the CD4+ T cells once they had spent about eleven days in culture. On this clonotype: The antigen remains undetermined.

Sequencing was performed on CD4+ T cells from blood, cultured in vitro. The TCR originated in a human donor who had recovered from COVID-19. The gene calls are TRBV27 and TRBJ1-1; D is undetermined. For the CDR3, the DNA is TGTGCCAGCCGCCCTCCAGGATATCGGAACACTGAAGCTTTCTTT. This sequence encodes CASRPPGYRNTEAFF.